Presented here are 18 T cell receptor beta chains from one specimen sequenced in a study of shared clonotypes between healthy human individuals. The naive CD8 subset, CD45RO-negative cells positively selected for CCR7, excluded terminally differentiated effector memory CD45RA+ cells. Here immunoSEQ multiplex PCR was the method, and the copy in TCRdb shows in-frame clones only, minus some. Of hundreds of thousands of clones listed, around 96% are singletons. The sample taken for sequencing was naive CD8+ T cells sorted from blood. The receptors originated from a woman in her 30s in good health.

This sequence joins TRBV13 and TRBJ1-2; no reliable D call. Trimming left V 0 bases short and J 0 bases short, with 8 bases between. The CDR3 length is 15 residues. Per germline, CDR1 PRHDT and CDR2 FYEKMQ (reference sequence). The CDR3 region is CASSLGHQANYGYTF. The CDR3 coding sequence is TGTGCCAGCAGCTTAGGGCACCAAGCTAACTATGGCTACACCTTC. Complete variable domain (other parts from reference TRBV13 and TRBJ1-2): AAGVIQSPRHLIKEKRETATLKCYPIPRHDTVYWYQQGPGQDPQFLISFYEKMQSDKGSIPDRFSAQQFSDYHSELNMSSLELGDSALYFCASSLGHQANYGYTFGSGTRLTVV.

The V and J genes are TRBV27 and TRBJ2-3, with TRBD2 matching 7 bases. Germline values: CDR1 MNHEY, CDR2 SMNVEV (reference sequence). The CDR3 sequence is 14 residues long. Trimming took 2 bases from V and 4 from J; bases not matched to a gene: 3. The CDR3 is CASSLAGVSDTQYF. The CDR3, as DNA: TGTGCCAGCAGTTTAGCGGGAGTCTCAGATACGCAGTATTTT.

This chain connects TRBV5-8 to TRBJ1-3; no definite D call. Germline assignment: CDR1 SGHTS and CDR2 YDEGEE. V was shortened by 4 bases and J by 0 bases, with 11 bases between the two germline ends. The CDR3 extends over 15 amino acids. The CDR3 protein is CASSPEGNSGNTIYF. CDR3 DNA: TGTGCCAGCAGCCCCGAAGGGAACTCTGGAAACACCATATATTTT.

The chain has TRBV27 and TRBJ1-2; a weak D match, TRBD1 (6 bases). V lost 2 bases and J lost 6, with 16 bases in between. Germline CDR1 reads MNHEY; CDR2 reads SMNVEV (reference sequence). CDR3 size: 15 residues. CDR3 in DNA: TGTGCCAGCAGTTTAAGGGCAGGGGTTCCGGATGGCTACACCTTC. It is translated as CASSLRAGVPDGYTF.

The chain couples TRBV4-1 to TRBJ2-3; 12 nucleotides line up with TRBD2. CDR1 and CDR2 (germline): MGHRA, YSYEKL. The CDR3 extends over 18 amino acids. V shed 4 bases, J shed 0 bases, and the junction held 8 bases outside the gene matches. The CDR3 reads CASSLGLAGTSSTDTQYF. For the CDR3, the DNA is TGCGCCAGCAGCCTCGGACTAGCGGGAACCTCTAGCACAGATACGCAGTATTTT.

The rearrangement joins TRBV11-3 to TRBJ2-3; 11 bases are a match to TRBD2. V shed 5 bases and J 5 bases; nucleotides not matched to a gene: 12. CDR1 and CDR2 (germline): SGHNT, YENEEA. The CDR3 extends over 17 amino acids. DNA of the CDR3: TGTGCCAGCAGCCAGCCCCTAGCGGGAGGCAAACAAGATACGCAGTATTTT. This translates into CASSQPLAGGKQDTQYF.

The CDR3 region is CSVEDPTDQYGYTF. CDR3 sequence (DNA): TGCAGCGTTGAAGATCCGACGGATCAATATGGCTACACCTTC. The chain links TRBV29-1 to TRBJ1-2; D gene unclear. Germline CDR1 and CDR2: SQVTM and ANQGSEA. Trimming cost V 0 bases and J 5 bases, with 13 bases left between them. There are 14 residues in the CDR3.

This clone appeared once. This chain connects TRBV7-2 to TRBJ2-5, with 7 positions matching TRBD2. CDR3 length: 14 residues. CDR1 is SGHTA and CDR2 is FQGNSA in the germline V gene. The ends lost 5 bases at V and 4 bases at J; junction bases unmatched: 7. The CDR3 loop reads CASSARLAPETQYF. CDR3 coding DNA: TGTGCCAGCAGCGCAAGACTAGCCCCAGAGACCCAGTACTTC. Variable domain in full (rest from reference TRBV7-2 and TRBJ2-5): GAGVSQSPSNKVTEKGKDVELRCDPISGHTALYWYRQSLGQGLEFLIYFQGNSAPDKSGLPSDRFSAERTGGSVSTLTIQRTQQEDSAVYLCASSARLAPETQYFGPGTRLLVL.

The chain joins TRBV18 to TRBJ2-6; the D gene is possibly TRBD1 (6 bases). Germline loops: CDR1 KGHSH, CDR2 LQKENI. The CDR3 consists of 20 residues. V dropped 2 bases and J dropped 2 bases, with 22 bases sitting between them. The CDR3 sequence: CASSPYGIWGQEAGANVLTF. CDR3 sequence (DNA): TGTGCCAGCTCACCATACGGCATTTGGGGACAAGAGGCTGGGGCCAACGTCCTGACTTTC. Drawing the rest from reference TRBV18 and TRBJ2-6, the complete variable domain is NAGVMQNPRHLVRRRGQEARLRCSPMKGHSHVYWYRQLPEEGLKFMVYLQKENIIDESGMPKERFSAEFPKEGPSILRIQQVVRGDSAAYFCASSPYGIWGQEAGANVLTFGAGSRLTVL.

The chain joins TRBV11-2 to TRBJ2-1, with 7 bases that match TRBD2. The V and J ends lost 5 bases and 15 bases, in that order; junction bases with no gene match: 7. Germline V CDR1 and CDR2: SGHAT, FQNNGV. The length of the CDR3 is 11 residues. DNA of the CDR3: TGTGCCAGCAGCGAAAGCGGGAAGCTGTTCTTC. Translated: CASSESGKLFF. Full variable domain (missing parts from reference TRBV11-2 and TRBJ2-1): EAGVAQSPRYKIIEKRQSVAFWCNPISGHATLYWYQQILGQGPKLLIQFQNNGVVDDSQLPKDRFSAERLKGVDSTLKIQPAKLEDSAVYLCASSESGKLFFGPGTRLTVL.

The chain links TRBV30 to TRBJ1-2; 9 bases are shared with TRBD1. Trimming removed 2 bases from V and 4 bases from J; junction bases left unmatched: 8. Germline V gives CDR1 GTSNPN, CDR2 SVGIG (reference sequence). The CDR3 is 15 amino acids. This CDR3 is CAWSYTTGGGYGYTF. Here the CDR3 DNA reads TGTGCCTGGAGTTACACTACAGGGGGCGGCTATGGCTACACCTTC. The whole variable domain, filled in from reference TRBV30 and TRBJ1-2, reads SQTIHQWPATLVQPVGSPLSLECTVEGTSNPNLYWYRQAAGRGLQLLFYSVGIGQISSEVPQNLSASRPQDRQFILSSKKLLLSDSGFYLCAWSYTTGGGYGYTFGSGTRLTVV.

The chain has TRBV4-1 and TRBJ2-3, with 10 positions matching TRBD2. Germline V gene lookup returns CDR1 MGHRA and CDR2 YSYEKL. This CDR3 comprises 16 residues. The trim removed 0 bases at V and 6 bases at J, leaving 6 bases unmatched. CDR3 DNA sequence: TGCGCCAGCAGCCAAGATACAGCGGGAGGGAGGGATACGCAGTATTTT. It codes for CASSQDTAGGRDTQYF.

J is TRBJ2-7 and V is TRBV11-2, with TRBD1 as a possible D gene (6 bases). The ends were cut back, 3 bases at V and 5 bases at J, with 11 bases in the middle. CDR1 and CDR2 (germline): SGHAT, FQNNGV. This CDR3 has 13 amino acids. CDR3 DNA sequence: TGTGCCAGCAGCTTCTGGGGGCCCCACGAGCAGTACTTC. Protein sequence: CASSFWGPHEQYF.

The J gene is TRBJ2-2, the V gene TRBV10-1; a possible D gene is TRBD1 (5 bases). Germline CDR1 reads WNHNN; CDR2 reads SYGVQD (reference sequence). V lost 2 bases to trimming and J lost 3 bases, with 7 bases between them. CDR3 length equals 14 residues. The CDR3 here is CASSEGAYTGELFF. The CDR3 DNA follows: TGCGCCAGCAGTGAGGGGGCCTACACCGGGGAGCTGTTTTTT.

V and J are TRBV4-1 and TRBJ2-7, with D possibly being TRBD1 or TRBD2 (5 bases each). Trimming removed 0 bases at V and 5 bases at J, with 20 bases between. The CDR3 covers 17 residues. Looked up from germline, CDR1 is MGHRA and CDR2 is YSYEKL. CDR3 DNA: TGCGCCAGCAGCCAAGAAGGTCCTCAGGGAGAGTTCCACGAGCAGTACTTC. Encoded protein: CASSQEGPQGEFHEQYF.

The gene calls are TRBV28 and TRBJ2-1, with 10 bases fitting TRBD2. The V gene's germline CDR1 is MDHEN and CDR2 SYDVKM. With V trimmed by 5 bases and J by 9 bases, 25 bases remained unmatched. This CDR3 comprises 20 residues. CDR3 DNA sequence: TGTGCCAGCAGTATATTCAGGGTAGGCACTAGCGGGGATCCATACTTTGAGCAGTTCTTC. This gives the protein CASSIFRVGTSGDPYFEQFF.

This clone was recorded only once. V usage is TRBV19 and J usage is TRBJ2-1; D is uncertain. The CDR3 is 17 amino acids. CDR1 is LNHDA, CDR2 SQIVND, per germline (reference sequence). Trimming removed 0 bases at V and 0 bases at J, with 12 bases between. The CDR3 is CASSIEGSWSSYNEQFF. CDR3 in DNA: TGTGCCAGTAGTATAGAGGGTAGCTGGAGCTCCTACAATGAGCAGTTCTTC.

The CDR3 region is CASSPGPVSGRTYEQYF. In DNA, the CDR3 is TGTGCCAGCAGCCCGGGGCCCGTTAGCGGGAGGACCTACGAGCAGTACTTC. The chain combines TRBV7-7 with TRBJ2-7; TRBD2 matches at 10 bases. The length of the CDR3 is 17 residues. Germline assignment: CDR1 SSHAT and CDR2 FNYEAQ (reference sequence). With 5 bases clipped from V and 2 bases from J, the junction kept 12 bases outside the gene matches. Complete variable domain (other parts from reference TRBV7-7 and TRBJ2-7): GAGVSQSPRYKVTKRGQDVTLRCDPISSHATLYWYQQALGQGPEFLTYFNYEAQPDKSGLPSDRFSAERPEGSISTLTIQRTEQRDSAMYRCASSPGPVSGRTYEQYFGPGTRLTVT.